This TCR beta chain was captured by sequencing in a study of blood T cell repertoires in COVID-19 (dated by TCRdb to the early 2020s). Study-wide context: Samples from collaborators originated in the United States, Italy and Spain and spanned both the acute and convalescent phases of COVID-19. The samples were drawn from two sources: the first 160 participants of the ongoing ImmuneRACE study, and 1,000 to 1,500 subjects contributed by 6 global collaborators. Sample metadata almost always included a de-identified subject ID, COVID-19 status, age in years and sex. Where available, HLA class I and class II types were obtained from metadata supplied by the sample provider rather than from assay-based typing. A freely available public database, intended as a resource for researchers studying the immune response to SARS-CoV-2, is where the repertoires were released. Deeply sampled blood TCRbeta repertoires from subjects exposed to, actively infected with, or recovered from COVID-19 were included in the dataset. The material from the prospective study consisted of cDNA or gDNA derived from T cells, B-cell-depleted T cells, or PBMCs. Overall study results and their limits: The amount of clinical and demographic metadata varied by source and participant and was provided uncurated.

TCRbeta CDR3 regions were amplified from genomic DNA by means of the immunoSEQ Assay, a bias-controlled multiplex PCR. The paper's processing steps were these. Within the assay, amplification of reference gene primers was used to estimate how many nucleated cells each sample contained. To quantify the absolute abundance of each unique TCRbeta CDR3 rearrangement, sequence reads were collapsed and filtered. For each sample, productive Simpson clonality was calculated as the square root of Simpson's diversity index over productive rearrangements. In TCRdb, the immuneACCESS table is reduced to in-frame sequences with V and J assigned. These tables do not hold every clone; where another copy was compared, an unresolved V gene accounts for under half, and the others remain unexplained. That table furnishes V, J and clone size, whereas the DNA furnished D and trimming. This sample is represented by hundreds of thousands of clones; roughly 82% of them were singletons. 4% to 6% of the sample belongs to the ten largest clones.

Collaborating institutions collected whole blood in K2EDTA tubes following their own protocols. Collaborator samples were shipped for TCRbeta analysis as frozen whole blood, isolated PBMCs, or DNA extracted from either sample type. Note on this clone: No antigen is known for it. Base qualities were left out, and no much larger clone turns up one base away.

The germline V gene provides CDR1 MDHEN and CDR2 SYDVKM. Measured from the cysteine to the phenylalanine, the CDR3 is 13 residues long. This entry keeps only the CDR3 DNA: 39 bases, framed from base 1. Compared with germline, V lacks 7 bases and J lacks 6 bases; bases without a gene match: 7. The specimen was peripheral blood. This clonotype originated in an elderly woman with active or convalescent COVID-19. The chain links TRBV28 with TRBJ1-1; TRBD1 aligns with 8 central bases. The bases are TGTGCCAGCAATTTGCAGGGGGCGGCTGAAGCTTTCTTT. Translation gives CASNLQGAAEAFF. The full variable domain, completed from the reference TRBV28 and TRBJ1-1 proteins outside the CDR3, reads DVKVTQSSRYLVKRTGEKVFLECVQDMDHENMFWYRQDPGLGLRLIYFSYDVKMKEKGDIPEGYSVSREKKERFSLILESASTNQTSMYLCASNLQGAAEAFFGQGTRLTVV.